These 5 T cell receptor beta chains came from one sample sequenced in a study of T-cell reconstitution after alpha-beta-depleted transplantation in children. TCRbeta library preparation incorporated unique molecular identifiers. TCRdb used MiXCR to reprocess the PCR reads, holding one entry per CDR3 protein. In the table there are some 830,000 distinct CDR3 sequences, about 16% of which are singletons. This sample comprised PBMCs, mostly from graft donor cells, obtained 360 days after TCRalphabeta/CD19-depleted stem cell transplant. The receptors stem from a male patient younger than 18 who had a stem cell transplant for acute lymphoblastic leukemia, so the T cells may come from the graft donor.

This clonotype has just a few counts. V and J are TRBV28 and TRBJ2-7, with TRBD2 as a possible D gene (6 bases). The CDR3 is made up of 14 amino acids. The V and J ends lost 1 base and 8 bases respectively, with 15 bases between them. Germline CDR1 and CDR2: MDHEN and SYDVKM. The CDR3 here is CASSLSGDPTKQYF. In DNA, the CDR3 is TGTGCCAGCAGTTTATCGGGAGATCCTACGAAGCAGTACTTC.

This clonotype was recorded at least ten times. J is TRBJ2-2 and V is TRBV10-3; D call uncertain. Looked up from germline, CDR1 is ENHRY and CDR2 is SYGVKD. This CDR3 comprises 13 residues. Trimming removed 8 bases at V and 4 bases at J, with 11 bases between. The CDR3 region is CAIFEEGTGELFF. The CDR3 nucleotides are TGTGCCATCTTCGAGGAAGGCACCGGGGAGCTGTTTTTT.

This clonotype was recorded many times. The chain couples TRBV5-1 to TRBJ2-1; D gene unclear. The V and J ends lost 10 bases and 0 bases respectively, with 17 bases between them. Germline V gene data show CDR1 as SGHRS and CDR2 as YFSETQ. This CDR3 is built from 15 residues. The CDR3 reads CASSARFSSYNEQFF. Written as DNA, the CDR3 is TGCGCCTCCTCAGCGCGTTTCAGCTCCTACAATGAGCAGTTCTTC.

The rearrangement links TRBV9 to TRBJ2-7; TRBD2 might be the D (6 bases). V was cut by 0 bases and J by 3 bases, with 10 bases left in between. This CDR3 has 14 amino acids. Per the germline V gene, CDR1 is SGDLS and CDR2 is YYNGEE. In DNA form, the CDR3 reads TGTGCCAGCAGCGTAGGGGGGGACCTCTACGAGCAGTACTTC. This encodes CASSVGGDLYEQYF.

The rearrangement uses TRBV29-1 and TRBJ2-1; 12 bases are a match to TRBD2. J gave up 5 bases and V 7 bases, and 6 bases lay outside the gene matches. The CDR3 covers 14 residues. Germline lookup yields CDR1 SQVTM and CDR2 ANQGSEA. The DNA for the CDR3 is TGCAGCGCCGTGGGACTAGCGGGCAACAATGAGCAGTTCTTC. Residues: CSAVGLAGNNEQFF.